The 21 T cell receptor beta chains below all came from one sample that was sequenced in a study of Ad26.COV2.S vaccination and SARS-CoV-2 variants. The table came from immunoSEQ multiplex PCR; TCRdb's copy has only in-frame clones and leaves some out. The repertoire has around 170,000 clones, about 83% of them found once; the top ten carry about 5.5%. Source: peripheral blood, taken after recovery from COVID-19. Source of these receptors: a human donor who had recovered from COVID-19.

The chain links TRBV4-1 to TRBJ2-2; 9 bases agree with TRBD2. This CDR3 contains 16 residues. The germline V gene has CDR1 MGHRA and CDR2 YSYEKL. Unmatched junction bases numbered 2, after V lost 1 base and J lost 2 bases. The CDR3 is CASSQGLADNTGELFF. The CDR3 bases are TGCGCCAGCAGCCAAGGACTAGCGGATAACACCGGGGAGCTGTTTTTT.

In DNA, the CDR3 is TGTGCCTCACTCCGAGTGGTGAACACTGAAGCTTTCTTT. This codes for CASLRVVNTEAFF. The V and J genes are TRBV2 and TRBJ1-1, with D hard to call. The germline gives CDR1 SNHLY, CDR2 FYNNEI. V was trimmed by 11 bases and J by 0 bases, leaving 13 bases between them. The CDR3 loop spans 13 amino acids.

The gene calls are TRBV24-1 and TRBJ1-1; D is unresolved. This CDR3 has 12 residues. V dropped 4 bases and J dropped 10 bases, with 12 bases sitting between them. Germline V CDR1 and CDR2: KGHDR, SFDVKD. The CDR3 sequence is CATSDLLSRAFF. CDR3 coding DNA: TGTGCCACCAGTGACCTCTTGTCTCGAGCTTTCTTT.

The rearrangement uses TRBV5-1 and TRBJ1-4; unclear D gene. The V end was cut by 2 bases, the J end by 3 bases, with 8 bases between. The germline V gene encodes CDR1 SGHRS and CDR2 YFSETQ. The CDR3 is made up of 14 amino acids. CDR3: CASSFGGSNEKLFF. CDR3 in DNA: TGCGCCAGCAGCTTTGGAGGATCTAATGAAAAACTGTTTTTT.

The genes are TRBV5-1 and TRBJ2-5; 10 bases map to TRBD2. The V segment lost 7 bases and the J segment 1 base; nucleotides outside the gene matches: 7. CDR1 is SGHRS, CDR2 YFSETQ, per germline. CDR3 length: 15 amino acids. The CDR3, as DNA: TGCGCCAGCCAACTAGCGGGGAACGCCCAAGAGACCCAGTACTTC. This sequence encodes CASQLAGNAQETQYF. The complete variable domain, with remaining parts taken from reference TRBV5-1 and TRBJ2-5, reads KAGVTQTPRYLIKTRGQQVTLSCSPISGHRSVSWYQQTPGQGLQFLFEYFSETQRNKGNFPGRFSGRQFSNSRSEMNVSTLELGDSALYLCASQLAGNAQETQYFGPGTRLLVL.

The chain employs TRBV5-4 and TRBJ1-1; D possibly corresponds to TRBD1 (6 bases). The V end lost 0 bases, the J end lost 1 base, and 16 bases lay between the germline ends. Germline V gene data show CDR1 as SGHNT and CDR2 as YYREEE (reference sequence). There are 17 residues in the CDR3. The CDR3 here is CASSLAEGGLTNTEAFF. The CDR3 DNA is TGTGCCAGCAGCTTGGCCGAGGGGGGACTTACGAACACTGAAGCTTTCTTT.

The chain recombines TRBV6-1 with TRBJ1-2, with TRBD1 matching over 9 bases. The germline V gene has CDR1 MNHNS and CDR2 SASEGT. The CDR3 covers 14 residues. With 0 bases clipped from V and 8 bases from J, the junction kept 4 bases outside the gene matches. The CDR3: CASSEAWTGEGYTF. The CDR3 nucleotides read TGTGCCAGCAGTGAAGCCTGGACAGGGGAGGGCTACACCTTC.

The rearrangement uses TRBV3-1 (or the pseudogene TRBV3-2) and TRBJ2-4; D ambiguous. Germline values: CDR1 LGHDT, CDR2 YNNKEL (reference sequence). CDR3 size: 15 residues. The germline V and J ends were trimmed by 3 bases and 3 bases, with 12 bases remaining between them. CDR3 sequence (DNA): TGTGCCAGCAGCCAGGCCGGATTGAACAAAAACATTCAGTACTTC. It yields the protein CASSQAGLNKNIQYF.

The V gene is TRBV5-4, the J gene TRBJ2-7; possible D gene TRBD2, 5 bases. Germline V lookup: CDR1 SGHNT, CDR2 YYREEE (reference sequence). The germline V and J ends were trimmed by 0 bases and 3 bases, with 10 bases remaining between them. This CDR3 spans 14 amino acids. The CDR3 DNA reads TGTGCCAGCAGCTTGGGGACTGATTTCTACGAGCAGTACTTC. Protein product: CASSLGTDFYEQYF.

This chain joins TRBV3-1 (or the pseudogene TRBV3-2) and TRBJ2-2; D is perhaps TRBD1 (6 bases). CDR1 is LGHDT, CDR2 YNNKEL, per germline (reference sequence). The CDR3 extends over 14 amino acids. The germline V and J ends were trimmed by 3 bases and 5 bases, with 10 bases remaining between them. The CDR3 DNA reads TGTGCCAGCAGCCATTACAGGGATACCGGGGAGCTGTTTTTT. As protein: CASSHYRDTGELFF.

The J gene is TRBJ2-5, the V gene TRBV10-1, with D perhaps matching TRBD1 or TRBD2 (5 bases each). V lost 6 bases to trimming and J lost 2 bases, with 10 bases between them. The CDR3 is 13 residues long. Germline V gene sequence: CDR1 WNHNN, CDR2 SYGVQD (reference sequence). The CDR3 loop reads CASSGTVQETQYF. For the CDR3, the DNA is TGCGCCAGCAGCGGGACGGTTCAAGAGACCCAGTACTTC.

The gene calls are TRBV27 and TRBJ2-7; 11 bases agree with TRBD2. This CDR3 has 14 residues. Germline CDR1 and CDR2: MNHEY and SMNVEV (reference sequence). J was trimmed by 4 bases and V by 8 bases; bases with no gene match: 7. The CDR3 nucleotides are TGTGCCAGCCAGACACTAGCGGGAGCTTACGAGCAGTACTTC. Translation: CASQTLAGAYEQYF.

The J gene is TRBJ2-5, the V gene TRBV19; D is uncertain. Trimming pared 5 bases from V and 6 bases from J, leaving 10 bases between. Germline-derived CDR1 and CDR2 are LNHDA and SQIVND (reference sequence). The CDR3 has 12 residues. The CDR3 loop is CASSSTRQTQYF. CDR3 sequence (DNA): TGTGCCAGTAGTTCCACCCGGCAGACCCAGTACTTC.

CDR3 sequence: CASSTGGLSAGELFF. CDR3 coding DNA: TGTGCCAGCAGTACAGGGGGCTTAAGTGCCGGGGAGCTGTTTTTT. The rearrangement uses TRBV6-5 and TRBJ2-2, with 9 bases that match TRBD1. This CDR3 is 15 amino acids long. V lost 5 bases and J lost 6; bases outside the gene matches: 7. Germline CDR1 and CDR2: MNHEY and SVGAGI.

This clone was seen at least ten times. The chain links TRBV5-1 to TRBJ2-5; the D gene is possibly TRBD2 (5 bases). There are 12 residues in the CDR3. Germline lookup yields CDR1 SGHRS and CDR2 YFSETQ. V lost 0 bases to trimming and J lost 9 bases, with 9 bases between them. CDR3 DNA sequence: TGCGCCAGCAGCTTGGCATCGGAGGCCCAGTACTTC. It translates to CASSLASEAQYF. Together with reference TRBV5-1 and TRBJ2-5, the CDR3 gives the full variable domain: KAGVTQTPRYLIKTRGQQVTLSCSPISGHRSVSWYQQTPGQGLQFLFEYFSETQRNKGNFPGRFSGRQFSNSRSEMNVSTLELGDSALYLCASSLASEAQYFGPGTRLLVL.

The chain carries TRBV27 and TRBJ2-3; D may be TRBD1 or TRBD2 (5 bases each). Trimming took off 5 bases at V and 0 bases at J, with 24 bases between the two ends. The CDR3 covers 19 residues. Germline V gene lookup returns CDR1 MNHEY and CDR2 SMNVEV (reference sequence). CDR3 amino acids: CASSPSFSRGPTSTDTQYF. CDR3 in DNA: TGTGCCAGCAGTCCCTCTTTTAGTCGGGGACCCACAAGCACAGATACGCAGTATTTT.

The chain joins TRBV6-2 or TRBV6-3 to TRBJ1-3; possibly TRBD1 for D (5 bases). The CDR3 extends over 15 amino acids. Trimming pared 6 bases from V and 0 bases from J, leaving 12 bases between. Germline CDR1 is MNHEY and CDR2 is SVGEGT. CDR3 loop: CASSPRQNSGNTIYF. The CDR3 DNA reads TGTGCCAGCAGCCCAAGACAGAACTCTGGAAACACCATATATTTT.

This chain links TRBV4-2 with TRBJ1-3; D is ambiguous. The length of the CDR3 is 19 residues. From germline, CDR1 is LGHNA and CDR2 YNFKEQ. V lost 0 bases and J lost 0, with 18 bases in between. DNA of the CDR3: TGTGCCAGCAGCCAAGAGCAAACCGGTGCTTTTAACTCTGGAAACACCATATATTTT. It encodes CASSQEQTGAFNSGNTIYF.

The CDR3 DNA reads TGCGCCAGCAGCTTGGGACCACTAGGCACAGATACGCAGTATTTT. Translation: CASSLGPLGTDTQYF. The chain couples TRBV5-1 to TRBJ2-3; D might be TRBD2 (5 bases). Germline V gene sequence: CDR1 SGHRS, CDR2 YFSETQ. The V gene lost 0 bases and the J gene lost 1 base, with 9 bases spanning the gap. The CDR3 contains 15 residues.

V is TRBV14 and J is TRBJ2-2; TRBD1 is a possible D gene (5 bases). CDR1 and CDR2 (germline): SGHDN, FVKESK. This CDR3 has 15 residues. The ends were cut back, 6 bases at V and 0 bases at J, with 11 bases in the middle. The CDR3 DNA reads TGTGCCAGCAGTGGGGCCAGGGCGAACACCGGGGAGCTGTTTTTT. It translates to CASSGARANTGELFF.

The CDR3 bases are TGTGCCAGCAGCTTAGAAGCTGCTAGTGAGCAGTTCTTC. This encodes CASSLEAASEQFF. The rearrangement uses TRBV11-2 and TRBJ2-1; D not resolved. V was trimmed by 0 bases and J by 9 bases, leaving 9 bases between them. Germline V gene sequence: CDR1 SGHAT, CDR2 FQNNGV. The CDR3 is 13 residues long.